The T cell receptor beta chain described here comes from a study of T cell responses to AZD1222 COVID-19 vaccine. Trimming removed 6 bases at V and 0 bases at J, with 11 bases between. Germline V lookup: CDR1 LNHDA, CDR2 SQIVND (reference sequence). This CDR3 is 14 amino acids long. Whole-study results and caveats: The breadth and depth of Spike-specific TCRs increased once two AZD1222 doses had been given.

The protocol was immunoSEQ multiplex PCR, while the TCRdb copy is restricted to in-frame clones and leaves out a portion. The sample lists more than 150,000 clones; 75% to 95% were seen once. In its sample, this clone was seen a few times. Its antigen remains unknown. The sequence was obtained from an adult in good health. The sample consisted of peripheral blood, taken on day 0 of AZD1222 vaccination. The chain uses TRBV19 and TRBJ1-1, with a tentative D call TRBD1 (5 bases). As DNA, the CDR3 is TGTGCCAGTAGACGAACAGGAATGAACACTGAAGCTTTCTTT. Its translation: CASRRTGMNTEAFF.